A single T cell receptor (beta chain) is shown here with its context. This clone was detected only a few times. Its antigen is currently not known. No quality values exist for individual bases; no much larger clone is one base distant. This entry comes from a study of blood T cell repertoires in COVID-19 (dated by TCRdb to 2018 to 2020). In terms of the full investigation: Samples covering the acute and convalescent phases of COVID-19 were provided by collaborators in the United States, Italy and Spain. The prospective study material was composed of cDNA or gDNA derived from T cells, B-cell-depleted T cells, or PBMCs. A de-identified subject ID, COVID-19 status, age in years and sex were almost always included in the sample metadata. Where available, HLA class I and class II types were taken from metadata supplied by the sample provider and were not determined by assay-based typing. The repertoires were made available in a free public database intended to serve as a resource for research on the immune response to SARS-CoV-2. Deeply sampled blood TCRbeta repertoires from subjects exposed to, actively infected with, or recovered from COVID-19 were included in the dataset. Samples came from the ongoing ImmuneRACE study (first 160 participants) plus 1,254 subjects from 6 global collaborators. General findings and caveats noted by the study authors: The quantity of clinical and demographic metadata differed by source and by participant and was supplied without curation.

TCRbeta CDR3 regions were amplified from genomic DNA by means of the immunoSEQ Assay, a bias-controlled multiplex PCR. As for the original processing: The number of nucleated cells in each sample was estimated from the amplification of reference gene primers within the assay. To quantify the absolute abundance of each unique TCRbeta CDR3 rearrangement, sequence reads were collapsed and filtered. For each sample, productive Simpson clonality was calculated as the square root of Simpson's diversity index across productive rearrangements. TCRdb retrieved this table from immuneACCESS and kept in-frame rearrangements only. Not all clones are present; in checked studies, unresolved V genes account for under half, and no reason is known for the remainder. V and J calls and clone size follow that table, whereas D and trimming were derived from the DNA. For this sample the table gives about 100,000 clones, of which around 80% were detected only once. Of the sample, roughly 8.6% is held by the ten largest clones.

Via the germline V gene, CDR1 is MNHEY and CDR2 SVGEGT. V is pared back by 6 bases and J by 0 bases, with 9 bases lying between the germline termini. From cysteine to phenylalanine, the CDR3 is 13 amino acids long. The entry retains the CDR3 DNA only, 39 bases that are in frame from base 1. Another Seattle source contributed samples from volunteer blood donors who had recovered from COVID-19. The collaborating institutions used their own protocols to collect whole blood in K2EDTA tubes. For TCRbeta analysis, collaborators shipped samples in one of three forms: frozen whole blood, isolated PBMCs, or DNA extracted from either of those sample types.

The sample taken for sequencing was peripheral blood. The sequence joins TRBV6-2 or TRBV6-3 to TRBJ2-7; TRBD2 is a weak D gene call, 6 bases matching. The source is a man between 50 and 59 years old who had recovered from COVID-19. The DNA reads TGTGCCAGCAGCCGGACTATCTCCTACGAGCAGTACTTC. This codes for CASSRTISYEQYF.